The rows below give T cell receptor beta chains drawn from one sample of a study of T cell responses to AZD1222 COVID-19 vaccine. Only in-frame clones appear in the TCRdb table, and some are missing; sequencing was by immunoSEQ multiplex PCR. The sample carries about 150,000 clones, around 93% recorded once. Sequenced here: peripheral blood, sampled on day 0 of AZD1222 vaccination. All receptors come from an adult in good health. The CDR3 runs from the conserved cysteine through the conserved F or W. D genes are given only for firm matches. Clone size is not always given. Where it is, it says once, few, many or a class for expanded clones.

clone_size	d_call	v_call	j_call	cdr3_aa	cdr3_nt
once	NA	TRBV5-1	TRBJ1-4	CASSLGGLSNEKLFF	TGCGCCAGCAGCTTGGGAGGACTTAGTAATGAAAAACTGTTTTTT
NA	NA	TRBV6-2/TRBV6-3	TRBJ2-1	CASSYGGTTYNEQFF	TGTGCCAGCAGTTACGGTGGGACAACCTACAATGAGCAGTTCTTC
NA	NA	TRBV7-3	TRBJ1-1	CASSADGVNTEAFF	TGTGCCAGCAGCGCCGACGGGGTGAACACTGAAGCTTTCTTT
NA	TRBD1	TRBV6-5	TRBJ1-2	CASSYSGQGNYGYTF	TGTGCCAGCAGTTACTCAGGACAGGGAAACTATGGCTACACCTTC
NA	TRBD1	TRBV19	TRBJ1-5	CASTGTVLRQPQHF	TGTGCCAGTACCGGGACAGTGTTGAGGCAGCCCCAGCATTTT
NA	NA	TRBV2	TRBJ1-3	CASSATLALSGNTIYF	TGTGCCAGCAGTGCTACCTTAGCCCTCTCTGGAAACACCATATATTTT
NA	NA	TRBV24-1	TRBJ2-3	CATKGPSPADTQYF	TGTGCCACCAAAGGGCCTTCACCCGCAGATACGCAGTATTTT
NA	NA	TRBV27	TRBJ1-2	CASSLSAGEGYGYTF	TGTGCCAGCAGTTTATCGGCAGGGGAAGGCTATGGCTACACCTTC
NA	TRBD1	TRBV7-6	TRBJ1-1	CASSFRDSMNTEAFF	TGTGCCAGCAGCTTCCGGGACAGCATGAACACTGAAGCTTTCTTT
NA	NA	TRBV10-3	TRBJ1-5	CAISESRGDQPQHF	TGTGCCATCAGTGAGTCTAGGGGGGATCAGCCCCAGCATTTT
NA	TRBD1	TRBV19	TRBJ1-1	CASSVDRGGTEAFF	TGTGCCAGTAGCGTAGACAGGGGTGGCACTGAAGCTTTCTTT
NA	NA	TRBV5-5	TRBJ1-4	CASSQLRTTNEKLFF	TGTGCCAGCAGCCAGCTGCGTACAACTAATGAAAAACTGTTTTTT
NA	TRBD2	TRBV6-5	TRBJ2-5	CASRAGGLETQYF	TGTGCCAGCCGAGCGGGGGGGCTTGAGACCCAGTACTTC
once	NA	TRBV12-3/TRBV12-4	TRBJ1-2	CASSTDSGYGYTF	TGTGCCAGCAGCACCGACAGTGGGTATGGCTACACCTTC
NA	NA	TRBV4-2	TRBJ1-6	CASSKEGVGPGASPLHF	TGTGCCAGCAGCAAAGAGGGGGTGGGGCCAGGAGCTTCACCCCTCCACTTT